The 20 T cell receptor beta chains given below trace back to one sample, sequenced in a study of cytomegalovirus exposure and HLA in healthy donors. 60 Vbeta and 13 Jbeta primers were used in PCR. Data came from immunoSEQ multiplex PCR; TCRdb stores just in-frame clones and leaves some out. The sample records under 200,000 clones, roughly four fifths being singletons. Sequenced sample: PBMCs. These receptors originate from a woman under 30 in good health and CMV-seropositive.

J is TRBJ1-6 and V is TRBV9, with TRBD1 matching over 8 bases. CDR3 length: 14 residues. The V segment lost 3 bases and the J segment 9 bases; nucleotides outside the gene matches: 5. From germline, CDR1 is SGDLS and CDR2 YYNGEE. The CDR3 loop is CASSGTGLSSPLHF. The CDR3 bases are TGTGCCAGCAGCGGGACAGGGCTTTCTTCACCCCTCCACTTT.

J is TRBJ2-3 and V is TRBV27; D unclear. This CDR3 has 15 amino acids. Germline CDR1 reads MNHEY; CDR2 reads SMNVEV (reference sequence). V lost 5 bases and J 4 bases, leaving 16 bases between the germline ends. The CDR3 nucleotides read TGTGCCAGCAGTCCCCTCGGCGGAAGATCAGATACGCAGTATTTT. Its translation: CASSPLGGRSDTQYF.

The chain links TRBV6-5 to TRBJ2-5; D might be TRBD2 (7 bases). Germline V gene data show CDR1 as MNHEY and CDR2 as SVGAGI. The CDR3 loop spans 15 amino acids. Trimming shortened V by 6 bases and J by 5 bases, and 19 bases separated the two germline ends. The CDR3 is CASRPSGGGWETQYF. Written as DNA, the CDR3 is TGTGCCAGCAGACCCTCTGGGGGGGGCTGGGAGACCCAGTACTTC.

This chain connects TRBV11-2 to TRBJ2-7, with a tentative D call TRBD1 (6 bases). The germline gives CDR1 SGHAT, CDR2 FQNNGV. Trimming removed 4 bases at V and 3 bases at J, with 19 bases between. This CDR3 has 16 residues. The CDR3: CASSSLDRLSDYEQYF. CDR3 in DNA: TGTGCCAGCAGCTCATTAGACAGGCTATCTGACTACGAGCAGTACTTC.

The CDR3 reads CASSPKQRGRRNEQFF. In DNA form, the CDR3 reads TGTGCCAGCAGCCCGAAGCAGCGGGGGCGGCGGAATGAGCAGTTCTTC. The V gene is TRBV21-1, the J gene TRBJ2-1; whether TRBD2, the table's D call, matches the DNA was not checked. TRBV21-1 is reported as a pseudogene. This CDR3 has 16 residues.

This chain links TRBV11-2 with TRBJ2-2; no firm D call. This CDR3 is 14 amino acids long. Between the trimmed V and J ends, which lost 0 bases and 2 bases, there was a span of 4 bases. Germline CDR1 reads SGHAT; CDR2 reads FQNNGV. CDR3 DNA sequence: TGTGCCAGCAGCTTAGATCTCAACACCGGGGAGCTGTTTTTT. Residues: CASSLDLNTGELFF.

This clone was observed a handful of times. J is TRBJ1-1 and V is TRBV4-2; D remains ambiguous. Germline CDR1 is LGHNA and CDR2 is YNFKEQ. Trimming removed 4 bases at V and 0 bases at J, with 9 bases between. The CDR3 runs 14 residues. The CDR3 DNA follows: TGTGCCAGCAGCCCCAGGCTCATGAACACTGAAGCTTTCTTT. This encodes CASSPRLMNTEAFF.

The chain joins TRBV30 to TRBJ2-1, with TRBD1 identical over 8 bases. The CDR3 covers 14 residues. Looked up from germline, CDR1 is GTSNPN and CDR2 is SVGIG (reference sequence). With 0 bases clipped from V and 8 bases from J, the junction kept 6 bases outside the gene matches. The CDR3 loop reads CAWSVQGAEYEQFF. The CDR3 coding sequence is TGTGCCTGGAGTGTTCAGGGGGCCGAGTATGAGCAGTTCTTC.

This clone came up once. V is TRBV7-9 and J is TRBJ1-2; D gene ambiguous. The CDR3 loop spans 14 amino acids. V lost 0 bases to trimming and J lost 2 bases, with 7 bases between them. Germline loops: CDR1 SEHNR, CDR2 FQNEAQ (reference sequence). CDR3 sequence: CASSLANGNYGYTF. CDR3 DNA: TGTGCCAGCAGCTTAGCGAACGGGAACTATGGCTACACCTTC.

This chain connects TRBV6-1 to TRBJ1-2; unclear D gene. Per the germline V gene, CDR1 is MNHNS and CDR2 is SASEGT. Trimming pared 4 bases from V and 8 bases from J, leaving 14 bases between. This CDR3 contains 13 residues. The CDR3 is CASSGTGFGGYTF. The CDR3 DNA reads as TGTGCCAGCAGTGGCACGGGGTTTGGAGGCTACACCTTC.

The chain carries TRBV5-1 and TRBJ1-4; no firm D call. The CDR3 consists of 14 residues. The V gene's germline CDR1 is SGHRS and CDR2 YFSETQ. V was trimmed by 5 bases and J by 2 bases, leaving 10 bases between them. This CDR3 reads CASRRDRTNEKLFF. CDR3 nucleotides: TGCGCCAGCAGGAGGGATAGGACTAATGAAAAACTGTTTTTT.

The chain couples TRBV2 to TRBJ2-5, with 10 bases lining up with TRBD2. Per the germline V gene, CDR1 is SNHLY and CDR2 is FYNNEI. CDR3 length: 14 amino acids. The V gene end was trimmed by 6 bases and the J gene end by 3 bases; junction bases not matched to a gene: 4. CDR3 protein: CASSDLAGEETQYF. As DNA, the CDR3 is TGTGCCAGCAGCGATCTAGCGGGGGAAGAGACCCAGTACTTC.

As DNA, the CDR3 is TGTGCCAGCAGGGTGCCGAGCTCTGGAAACACCATATATTTT. Amino acid sequence: CASRVPSSGNTIYF. J is TRBJ1-3 and V is TRBV21-1. TRBV21-1 has pseudogene status. This CDR3 comprises 14 residues.

CDR3 DNA sequence: TGTGCCAGCAGTAAACCGGGACAAAGAAATTCACCCCTCCACTTT. Translating gives CASSKPGQRNSPLHF. The chain has TRBV6-5 and TRBJ1-6; D is perhaps TRBD1 (6 bases). V gave up 5 bases and J gave up 7 bases, with 15 bases separating them. CDR3 size: 15 residues. Germline assignment: CDR1 MNHEY and CDR2 SVGAGI.

To note about this clone: Because it lacks the conserved phenylalanine or tryptophan at the end, this CDR3 is likely a read error. The rearrangement links TRBV4-2 to TRBJ2-4; 13 nucleotides line up with TRBD2. Germline CDR1 and CDR2: LGHNA and YNFKEQ. The CDR3 is made up of 19 amino acids. J gave up 0 bases and V 3 bases, and 8 bases lay outside the gene matches. DNA for the CDR3: TGTGCCAGCAGCCAGACTAGCGGGGGGCTCCATAGAGCCAAAAACATTCAGTACCTC. Protein: CASSQTSGGLHRAKNIQYL.

The chain has TRBV7-3 and TRBJ2-5, with 8 nucleotides matching TRBD2. This CDR3 spans 15 amino acids. With 2 bases clipped from V and 2 bases from J, the junction kept 4 bases outside the gene matches. Germline CDR1 reads SGHTA; CDR2 reads FQGTGA. The DNA for the CDR3 is TGTGCCAGCAGCTTAGCGGGGGGTTCTCAAGAGACCCAGTACTTC. Protein product: CASSLAGGSQETQYF.

The J gene is TRBJ2-7, the V gene TRBV7-9; the match to TRBD1 covers 10 bases. The CDR3 consists of 12 residues. CDR1 SEHNR and CDR2 FQNEAQ come from the germline V gene (reference sequence). The V gene end was trimmed by 8 bases and the J gene end by 2 bases; junction bases not matched to a gene: 0. The CDR3 protein is CASGTGAYEQYF. CDR3 sequence (DNA): TGTGCCAGCGGGACAGGGGCCTACGAGCAGTACTTC.

The V call is TRBV4-1, the J call TRBJ2-3; 11 bases align to TRBD2. The CDR3 runs to 16 residues. Per germline, CDR1 MGHRA and CDR2 YSYEKL. V trimming: 4 bases; J trimming: 2 bases; junction bases outside the gene matches: 5. CDR3 in DNA: TGCGCCAGCAGCCGTCTAGCGGGGGGAAACACAGATACGCAGTATTTT. Translated: CASSRLAGGNTDTQYF.

The chain has TRBV5-1 and TRBJ2-7, with D unresolved. The ends were cut back, 7 bases at V and 4 bases at J, with 15 bases in the middle. The CDR3 spans 13 residues. Germline V gene data show CDR1 as SGHRS and CDR2 as YFSETQ. The CDR3 protein is CASFPGPLYEQYV. CDR3 coding DNA: TGCGCCAGCTTCCCGGGTCCACTATACGAGCAGTACGTC.

This chain connects TRBV9 to TRBJ2-2, with a tentative D call TRBD1 (5 bases). Trimming pared 0 bases from V and 1 base from J, leaving 13 bases between. Germline CDR1 is SGDLS and CDR2 is YYNGEE. The CDR3 spans 17 residues. The CDR3 DNA reads as TGTGCCAGCAGCGTAGATTGGAACAGGCGGAACACCGGGGAGCTGTTTTTT. Protein product: CASSVDWNRRNTGELFF.